One sample yielded the 3 T cell receptor beta chains listed below, sequenced in a study of blood T cell repertoires in COVID-19. TCRdb keeps only in-frame clones here, not all; method: immunoSEQ multiplex PCR. Seen here are about 320,000 clones, roughly 90% observed once, and the top ten hold around 3.9%. The source material was PBMCs or T cells enriched from blood (not recorded which). These TCRs come from a woman under 40 who had been exposed to COVID-19.

This clone was recorded once. This sequence joins TRBV9 and TRBJ2-7, with a possible D match to TRBD2 (5 bases). With 0 bases removed from V and 5 bases from J, the gap between germline ends came to 15 bases. CDR3 size: 15 residues. Germline-derived CDR1 and CDR2 are SGDLS and YYNGEE. The CDR3 protein is CASSVERTPAHEQYF. Here the CDR3 DNA reads TGTGCCAGCAGCGTAGAGCGGACCCCAGCCCACGAGCAGTACTTC.

The rearrangement joins TRBV7-2 to TRBJ1-6; D gene unclear. V dropped 2 bases and J dropped 0 bases, with 5 bases sitting between them. The V gene's germline CDR1 is SGHTA and CDR2 FQGNSA. CDR3 length: 15 amino acids. The CDR3 DNA reads as TGTGCCAGCAGCTTATATAGCTCCTATAATTCACCCCTCCACTTT. It encodes CASSLYSSYNSPLHF.

CDR3 coding DNA: TGTGCCAGCAGCCCCGGACAGGGCCGGGGAGAGACCCAGTACTTC. Translating it yields CASSPGQGRGETQYF. The chain is built from TRBV7-8 and TRBJ2-5; TRBD1 aligns across 8 bases. Germline CDR1 SGHVS, CDR2 FQNEAQ. This CDR3 contains 15 residues. J gave up 4 bases and V 5 bases, and 9 bases lay outside the gene matches. Full variable domain (outside the CDR3, taken from reference TRBV7-8 and TRBJ2-5): GAGVSQSPRYKVAKRGQDVALRCDPISGHVSLFWYQQALGQGPEFLTYFQNEAQLDKSGLPSDRFFAERPEGSVSTLKIQRTQQEDSAVYLCASSPGQGRGETQYFGPGTRLLVL.